This T cell receptor (beta chain) was sequenced for a study of long-term antiretroviral therapy in people with HIV. Every specimen held between about 0.9-11 million cryopreserved PBMC. These were thawed and washed before DNA extraction. The assay, immunoSEQ v3.0, was run at survey level. Sequencing aimed to cover roughly 40,000-50,000 T-cell genomes per sample. Profiling relied on immunoSEQ multiplex PCR, and the TCRdb table lists in-frame clones only, not all of them. The top ten hold about 5% of the sample, which has about 28,000 clones, roughly 84% seen once. Sequenced here: unsorted PBMCs, sampled 0.8 years after starting antiretroviral therapy. The receptor was derived from a woman aged 25-40 years with HIV.

CDR3 bases: TGTGCCAGCAGCCAAGTGGGAGGGTTTGGCGCCGGGGAGCTGTTTTTT. This gives the protein CASSQVGGFGAGELFF. The chain has TRBV4-2 and TRBJ2-2; 7 bases map to TRBD2. Germline V gives CDR1 LGHNA, CDR2 YNFKEQ. This CDR3 is 16 amino acids long. With 1 base clipped from V and 6 bases from J, the junction kept 8 bases outside the gene matches.